This T cell receptor beta chain was recovered during a study of long-term antiretroviral therapy in people with HIV. Germline V lookup: CDR1 WSHSY, CDR2 SAAADI. The CDR3 contains 14 residues. V lost 4 bases to trimming and J lost 1 base, with 8 bases between them. Sequencing relied on immunoSEQ assay v3.0, run at survey level. Libraries were prepared by immunoSEQ multiplex PCR; TCRdb keeps only in-frame clonotypes and omits some of them. The table lists 9,500 to 15,000 clones, 82% of them singletons. This TCR came from a man over 45 with HIV. The chain combines TRBV10-2 with TRBJ1-5, with a possible D match to TRBD1 (5 bases). The sequencing here drew on unsorted PBMCs, taken about 7.9 years after starting antiretroviral therapy. The CDR3 protein is CASSARGSNQPQHF. The CDR3 DNA is TGCGCCAGCAGTGCCCGGGGGAGCAATCAGCCCCAGCATTTT.